The 10 T cell receptor beta chains listed next were all sequenced from one sample in a study of control samples from healthy donors and cancer patients. Libraries were prepared by immunoSEQ multiplex PCR; TCRdb keeps only in-frame clonotypes and omits some of them. Of some 150,000 clones listed, about 95% are singletons. The source material was PBMCs. These receptors all come from a man in his sixties with colorectal cancer.

This chain joins TRBV20-1 and TRBJ2-7; D is uncertain. Trimming cost V 0 bases and J 5 bases, with 5 bases left between them. The CDR3 runs to 11 residues. Germline CDR1 DFQATT, CDR2 SNEGSKA (reference sequence). CDR3 in DNA: TGCAGTGCTAGAGATTTCCACGAGCAGTACTTC. Amino acids: CSARDFHEQYF.

The chain has TRBV5-6 and TRBJ2-7; a possible D gene is TRBD1 (5 bases). This CDR3 spans 13 amino acids. V lost 4 bases and J lost 5, with 13 bases in between. Germline V gene data show CDR1 as SGHDT and CDR2 as YYEEEE. CDR3 region: CASSIGHLNEQYF. The CDR3 coding sequence is TGTGCCAGCAGCATAGGACATTTAAACGAGCAGTACTTC.

This clone is a singleton in its sample. The chain combines TRBV25-1 with TRBJ1-6; TRBD1 matches at 10 bases. CDR3 length: 14 amino acids. Unmatched junction bases numbered 0, after V lost 3 bases and J lost 7 bases. CDR1 and CDR2 from the germline V gene are MGHDK and SYGVNS. CDR3 residues: CASSEDRGNSPLHF. In DNA, the CDR3 is TGTGCCAGCAGTGAGGACAGGGGGAATTCACCCCTCCACTTT.

This rearrangement joins TRBV7-2 to TRBJ2-4; the D call may be TRBD1 or TRBD2 (6 bases each). Trimming took 1 base from V and 6 from J, leaving 16 bases between them. This CDR3 comprises 16 residues. Germline CDR1 is SGHTA and CDR2 is FQGNSA. As DNA, the CDR3 is TGTGCCAGCAGCTTAGAGGGGGGTGTACTAACAAACATTCAGTACTTC. Translating it yields CASSLEGGVLTNIQYF.

The gene calls are TRBV20-1 and TRBJ2-3, with D hard to call. The length of the CDR3 is 11 residues. V shed 3 bases and J shed 3 bases, with 4 bases lying between them. CDR1 DFQATT and CDR2 SNEGSKA come from the germline V gene (reference sequence). The CDR3 protein is CSASRTDTQYF. The CDR3 DNA follows: TGCAGTGCTAGCAGGACAGATACGCAGTATTTT.

The chain couples TRBV6-6 to TRBJ1-4, with 11 positions matching TRBD1. Germline V gene data show CDR1 as MNHNY and CDR2 as SVGAGI (reference sequence). The CDR3 length is 16 residues. Trimming took 6 bases from V and 2 from J; bases not matched to a gene: 5. CDR3 sequence: CASSPGQGVTNEKLFF. The CDR3 DNA sequence: TGTGCCAGCAGCCCGGGACAGGGGGTGACTAATGAAAAACTGTTTTTT.

This clone was picked up one time. J is TRBJ2-6 and V is TRBV27; D call uncertain. Trimming cost V 0 bases and J 0 bases, with 6 bases left between them. CDR1 and CDR2 from the germline V gene are MNHEY and SMNVEV (reference sequence). There are 16 residues in the CDR3. The CDR3, as DNA: TGTGCCAGCAGTTTATCGTGGGTCTCTGGGGCCAACGTCCTGACTTTC. It codes for CASSLSWVSGANVLTF.

This clone was picked up one time. The V and J genes are TRBV5-4 and TRBJ2-5; no definite D call. The CDR3 extends over 13 amino acids. V dropped 1 base and J dropped 5 bases, with 9 bases sitting between them. Germline V gene lookup returns CDR1 SGHNT and CDR2 YYREEE (reference sequence). The CDR3 coding sequence is TGTGCCAGCAGCTTGATGGGAAGCGAGACCCAGTACTTC. Protein sequence: CASSLMGSETQYF.

This clone was picked up one time. The chain employs TRBV19 and TRBJ1-2, with unresolved D. CDR3 length: 14 amino acids. The ends were cut back, 6 bases at V and 1 base at J, with 12 bases in the middle. Germline V gene lookup returns CDR1 LNHDA and CDR2 SQIVND (reference sequence). CDR3 nucleotides: TGTGCCAGTAGACACGCCGACAATAACTATGGCTACACCTTC. The encoded protein is CASRHADNNYGYTF.

This chain links TRBV5-1 with TRBJ1-1; D unresolved. Trimming stripped 0 bases from V and 0 bases from J, with 9 bases between. The CDR3 covers 15 residues. Germline values: CDR1 SGHRS, CDR2 YFSETQ. In nucleotides, the CDR3 is TGCGCCAGCAGCTTGGGGGTCGGACTGAACACTGAAGCTTTCTTT. It specifies CASSLGVGLNTEAFF.